This TCR beta chain is from a study of T cell clonotyping in hematopoietic cell transplantation. Overall study context: Recipient samples before transplant were obtained post-cytoreduction. Study-level findings and limits: No sorting was done, leaving CD4 and CD8 contributions mixed. Graft donor and pretransplant recipient Inverse Simpson Index values predicted broader posttransplant TCR diversity.

CDR1 is MDHEN, CDR2 SYDVKM, per germline. The CDR3 sequence is 16 residues long. The V gene end was trimmed by 1 base and the J gene end by 2 bases; junction bases not matched to a gene: 7. Time point in this sample: recipient sample about 28 days before transplant, after cytoreduction. Recipients were bled about 28 days pretransplant and at posttransplant days 30, 100, 180. Produced via immunoSEQ multiplex PCR; TCRdb's table is partial and in-frame only. The repertoire holds roughly 24,000 clones, around 83% seen once, with roughly 22% in the top ten. Comment on this clone: Its matching antigen is unknown.

The sequencing used peripheral blood mononuclear cells, collected before stem cell transplant. The rearrangement uses TRBV28 and TRBJ2-7; 8 bases map to TRBD2. This TCR came from a woman between 55 and 75 years old with acute myeloid leukemia. Some clones in this sample may be carry-over from other donors' samples. CDR3 nucleotides: TGTGCCAGCAGTTTATTTATAGCGGGGTCCACCTACGAGCAGTACTTC. As protein: CASSLFIAGSTYEQYF.